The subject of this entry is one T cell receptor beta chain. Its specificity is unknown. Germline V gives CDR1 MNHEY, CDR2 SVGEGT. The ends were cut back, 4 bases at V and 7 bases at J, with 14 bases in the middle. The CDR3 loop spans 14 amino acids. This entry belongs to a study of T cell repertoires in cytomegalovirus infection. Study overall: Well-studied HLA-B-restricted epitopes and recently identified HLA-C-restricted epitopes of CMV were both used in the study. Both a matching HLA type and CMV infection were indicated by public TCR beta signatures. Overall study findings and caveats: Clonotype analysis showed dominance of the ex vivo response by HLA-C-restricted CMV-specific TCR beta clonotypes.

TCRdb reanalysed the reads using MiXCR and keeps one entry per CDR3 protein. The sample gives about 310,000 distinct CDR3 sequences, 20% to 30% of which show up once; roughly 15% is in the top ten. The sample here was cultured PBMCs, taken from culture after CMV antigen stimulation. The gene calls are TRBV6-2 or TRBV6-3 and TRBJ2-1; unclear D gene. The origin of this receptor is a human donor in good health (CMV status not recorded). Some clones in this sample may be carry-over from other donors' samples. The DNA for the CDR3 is TGTGCCAGCAGTTCCCGCCGAGTGGGGAATGAGCAGTTCTTC. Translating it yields CASSSRRVGNEQFF.